The entry below describes one T cell receptor beta chain. This CDR3 is 14 amino acids long. The germline CDR1 and CDR2 sequences are MDHEN and SYDVKM. The V end was cut by 8 bases, the J end by 3 bases, with 16 bases between. The sample originates from a study of CD8 T cells in Susac syndrome. RNA in amounts of about 0.45 to 1 ug was reverse transcribed with random hexamers. With immunoSEQ multiplex PCR, TCR beta CDR3 was amplified across 54 Vbeta and 13 Jbeta. Each CDR3 protein gets one entry after TCRdb re-called the immunoSEQ multiplex PCR reads with MiXCR. The table has about 250,000 distinct CDR3 sequences, about 94% seen once.

Sample: CD4+ T cells from PBMCs. The chain employs TRBV28 and TRBJ1-2, with D perhaps TRBD1 (5 bases). This TCR was sampled from a human donor with multiple sclerosis. In DNA form, the CDR3 reads TGTGCCAGCCTTCGCCCCGGGGGGTACTATGGCTACACCTTC. Translated: CASLRPGGYYGYTF.